Shown below are 9 T cell receptor beta chains from a single sample sequenced in a study of T-cell reconstitution after alpha-beta-depleted transplantation in children. Unique molecular identifiers featured in how the TCRbeta library was prepared. TCRdb independently ran MiXCR on the PCR reads; one entry per CDR3 protein. Of some 300,000 distinct CDR3 sequences listed, roughly a tenth are singletons. Sample: PBMCs, taken before TCRalphabeta/CD19-depleted stem cell transplant. The receptors come from a boy in the first two years of life with acute myeloid leukemia, due to receive a stem cell transplant.

This clonotype rates as medium-sized. The V and J genes are TRBV7-2 and TRBJ2-5; D is possibly TRBD2 (6 bases). Germline-derived CDR1 and CDR2 are SGHTA and FQGNSA. The CDR3 runs 15 residues. The V end lost 0 bases, the J end lost 7 bases, and 15 bases lay between the germline ends. The CDR3 DNA reads TGTGCCAGCAGCTTAGCGCGAGACGGGGGATTGACCCAGTACTTC. Translation: CASSLARDGGLTQYF.

This clonotype was observed many times. The genes are TRBV25-1 and TRBJ1-2; TRBD1 agrees at 7 bases. Germline V lookup: CDR1 MGHDK, CDR2 SYGVNS. The CDR3 is 13 residues long. The V gene end was trimmed by 6 bases and the J gene end by 5 bases; junction bases not matched to a gene: 6. CDR3: CASRGGQAYGYTF. The CDR3 nucleotides are TGTGCCAGCAGGGGCGGACAGGCGTATGGCTACACCTTC.

This clonotype has ten or more counts. V usage is TRBV28 and J usage is TRBJ2-7; D ambiguous. This CDR3 has 14 amino acids. V dropped 3 bases and J dropped 4 bases, with 13 bases sitting between them. Per germline, CDR1 MDHEN and CDR2 SYDVKM. The CDR3, as DNA: TGTGCCAGCAGTTTCGGGCCCACCTTATACGAGCAGTACTTC. It codes for CASSFGPTLYEQYF.

This clonotype was observed at least ten times. J is TRBJ2-1 and V is TRBV18, with D uncertain. The CDR3 is 15 amino acids. Trimming removed 4 bases from V and 16 bases from J, with 26 bases in between. Germline values: CDR1 KGHSH, CDR2 LQKENI. The CDR3 here is CASSRSWPPGTLGFF. CDR3 coding DNA: TGTGCCAGCTCACGCAGCTGGCCCCCTGGTACCTTGGGCTTCTTC.

This clonotype was detected ten times or more. J is TRBJ2-6 and V is TRBV7-9; 9 nucleotides align to TRBD1. This CDR3 is 13 amino acids long. Germline V gene lookup returns CDR1 SEHNR and CDR2 FQNEAQ (reference sequence). V shed 3 bases and J 10 bases; nucleotides not matched to a gene: 1. CDR3 in amino acids: CASSFGTGNVLTF. The CDR3 bases are TGTGCCAGCAGCTTCGGGACAGGGAACGTCCTGACTTTC.

This clonotype has ten or more counts. V is TRBV15 and J is TRBJ2-7; D might be TRBD2 (5 bases). The germline gives CDR1 LNHNV, CDR2 YYDKDF (reference sequence). The length of the CDR3 is 12 residues. V gave up 0 bases and J gave up 7 bases, with 7 bases separating them. The CDR3 sequence is CATSRDRLEQYF. The CDR3 nucleotides are TGTGCCACCAGCAGAGATCGACTAGAGCAGTACTTC.

V usage is TRBV20-1 and J usage is TRBJ2-2; 12 bases line up with TRBD2. Trimming cost V 0 bases and J 7 bases; bases outside gene matches: 6. Germline-derived CDR1 and CDR2 are DFQATT and SNEGSKA (reference sequence). The length of the CDR3 is 16 residues. The CDR3, as DNA: TGCAGTGCTAGAGAAAGGGCTAGCGGGAGGGGCGGGGAGCTGTTTTTT. Its protein product is CSARERASGRGGELFF.

This chain joins TRBV6-5 and TRBJ2-7; D not resolved. The V end lost 0 bases, the J end lost 0 bases, and 9 bases lay between the germline ends. The CDR3 sequence is 15 residues long. CDR1 is MNHEY and CDR2 is SVGAGI in the germline V gene. CDR3 protein: CASSYSLGGSYEQYF. In DNA, the CDR3 is TGTGCCAGCAGTTACTCTTTGGGCGGCTCCTACGAGCAGTACTTC.

In the case of this clonotype: A much larger clone lies one base from this, so it may be a read error. V is TRBV10-3 and J is TRBJ2-1; no firm D call. V was clipped by 2 bases and J by 6 bases, with 5 bases between them. The length of the CDR3 is 12 residues. Germline V lookup: CDR1 ENHRY, CDR2 SYGVKD. The CDR3 loop reads CAISEGFNEQFF. The CDR3 DNA reads TGTGCCATCAGTGAGGGATTCAATGAGCAGTTCTTC.